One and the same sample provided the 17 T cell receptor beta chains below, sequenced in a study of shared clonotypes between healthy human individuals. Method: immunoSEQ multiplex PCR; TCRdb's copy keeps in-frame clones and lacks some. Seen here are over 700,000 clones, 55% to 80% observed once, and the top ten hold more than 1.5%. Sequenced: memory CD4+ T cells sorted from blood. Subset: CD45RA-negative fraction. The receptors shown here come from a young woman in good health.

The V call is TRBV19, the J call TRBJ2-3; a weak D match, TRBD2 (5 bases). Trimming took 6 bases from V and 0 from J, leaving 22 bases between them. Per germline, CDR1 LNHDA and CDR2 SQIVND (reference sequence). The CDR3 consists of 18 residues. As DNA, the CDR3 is TGTGCCAGTAGGCCCTCGGGCCTGAGCGGTTCAAGCACAGATACGCAGTATTTT. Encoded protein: CASRPSGLSGSSTDTQYF. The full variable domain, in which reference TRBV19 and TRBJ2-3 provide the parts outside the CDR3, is DGGITQSPKYLFRKEGQNVTLSCEQNLNHDAMYWYRQDPGQGLRLIYYSQIVNDFQKGDIAEGYSVSREKKESFPLTVTSAQKNPTAFYLCASRPSGLSGSSTDTQYFGPGTRLTVL.

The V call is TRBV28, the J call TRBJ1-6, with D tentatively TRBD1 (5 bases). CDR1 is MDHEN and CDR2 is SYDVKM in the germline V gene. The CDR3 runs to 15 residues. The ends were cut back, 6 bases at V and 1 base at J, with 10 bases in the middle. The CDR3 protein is CASRLTGSYNSPLHF. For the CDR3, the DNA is TGTGCCAGCAGGCTTACAGGTTCCTATAATTCACCCCTCCACTTT.

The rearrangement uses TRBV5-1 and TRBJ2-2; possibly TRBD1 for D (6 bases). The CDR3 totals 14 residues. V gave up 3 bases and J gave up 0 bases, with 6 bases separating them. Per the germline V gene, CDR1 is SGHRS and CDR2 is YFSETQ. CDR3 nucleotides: TGCGCCAGCAGCTGGACAGCGAACACCGGGGAGCTGTTTTTT. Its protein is CASSWTANTGELFF.

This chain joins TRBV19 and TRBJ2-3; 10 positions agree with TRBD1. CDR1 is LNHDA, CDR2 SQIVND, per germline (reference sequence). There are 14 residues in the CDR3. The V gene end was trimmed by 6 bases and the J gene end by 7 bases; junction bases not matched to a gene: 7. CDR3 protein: CASREDRGPHTQYF. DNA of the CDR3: TGTGCCAGTAGGGAAGACAGGGGGCCACATACGCAGTATTTT.

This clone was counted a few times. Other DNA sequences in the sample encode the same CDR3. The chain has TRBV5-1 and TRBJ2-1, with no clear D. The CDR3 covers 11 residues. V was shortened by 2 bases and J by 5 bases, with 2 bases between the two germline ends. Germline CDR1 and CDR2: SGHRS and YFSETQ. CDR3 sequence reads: CASSLHNEQFF. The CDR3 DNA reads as TGCGCCAGCAGCTTACACAATGAGCAGTTCTTC.

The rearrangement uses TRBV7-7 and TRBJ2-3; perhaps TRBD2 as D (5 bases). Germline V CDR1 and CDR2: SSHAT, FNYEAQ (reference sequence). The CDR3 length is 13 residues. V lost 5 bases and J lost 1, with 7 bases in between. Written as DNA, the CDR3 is TGTGCCAGCAGCCGGACTGGCACAGATACGCAGTATTTT. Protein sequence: CASSRTGTDTQYF.

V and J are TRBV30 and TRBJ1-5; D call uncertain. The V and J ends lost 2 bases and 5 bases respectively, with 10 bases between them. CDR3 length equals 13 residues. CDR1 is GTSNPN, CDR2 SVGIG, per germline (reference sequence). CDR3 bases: TGTGCCTGGAGTCGGCAGGCCGATCAGCCCCAGCATTTT. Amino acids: CAWSRQADQPQHF.

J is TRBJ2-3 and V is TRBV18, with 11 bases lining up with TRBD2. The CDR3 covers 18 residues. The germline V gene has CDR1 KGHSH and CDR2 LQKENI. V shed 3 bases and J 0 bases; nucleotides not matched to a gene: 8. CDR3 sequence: CASSPKRLAGTSTDTQYF. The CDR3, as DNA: TGTGCCAGCTCACCTAAGAGACTAGCGGGAACTAGCACAGATACGCAGTATTTT.

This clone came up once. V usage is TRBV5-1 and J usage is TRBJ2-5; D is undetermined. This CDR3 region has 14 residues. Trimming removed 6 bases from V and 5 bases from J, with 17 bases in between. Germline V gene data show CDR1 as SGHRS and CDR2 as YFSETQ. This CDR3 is CASMKSLPGETQYF. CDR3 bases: TGCGCCAGCATGAAATCCCTGCCTGGGGAGACCCAGTACTTC.

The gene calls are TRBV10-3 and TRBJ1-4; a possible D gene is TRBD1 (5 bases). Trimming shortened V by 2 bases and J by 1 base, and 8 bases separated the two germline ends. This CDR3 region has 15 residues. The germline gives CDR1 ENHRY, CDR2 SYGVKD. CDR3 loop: CAISEDGGTNEKLFF. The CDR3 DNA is TGTGCCATCAGTGAGGACGGGGGAACTAATGAAAAACTGTTTTTT.

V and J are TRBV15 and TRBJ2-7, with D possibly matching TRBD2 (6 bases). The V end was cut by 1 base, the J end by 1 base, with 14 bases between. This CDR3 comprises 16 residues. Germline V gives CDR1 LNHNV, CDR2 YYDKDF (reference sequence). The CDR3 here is CATSRGLDAGSYEQYF. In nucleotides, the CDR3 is TGTGCCACCAGCAGAGGTCTCGACGCGGGGTCCTACGAGCAGTACTTC. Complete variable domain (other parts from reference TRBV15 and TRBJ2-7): DAMVIQNPRYQVTQFGKPVTLSCSQTLNHNVMYWYQQKSSQAPKLLFHYYDKDFNNEADTPDNFQSRRPNTSFCFLDIRSPGLGDTAMYLCATSRGLDAGSYEQYFGPGTRLTVT.

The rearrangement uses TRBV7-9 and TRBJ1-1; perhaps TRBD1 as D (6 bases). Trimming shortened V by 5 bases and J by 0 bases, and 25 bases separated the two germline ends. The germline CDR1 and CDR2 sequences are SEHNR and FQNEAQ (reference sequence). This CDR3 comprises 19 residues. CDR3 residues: CASSRTFQRTASMNTEAFF. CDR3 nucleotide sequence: TGTGCCAGCAGCCGGACCTTTCAGCGGACAGCCTCCATGAACACTGAAGCTTTCTTT.

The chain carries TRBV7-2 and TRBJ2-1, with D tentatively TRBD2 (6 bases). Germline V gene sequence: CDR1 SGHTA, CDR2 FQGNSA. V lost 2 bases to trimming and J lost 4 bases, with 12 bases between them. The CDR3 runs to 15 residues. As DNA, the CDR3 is TGTGCCAGCAGCTTATGGGGCGGGGATTACAATGAGCAGTTCTTC. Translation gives CASSLWGGDYNEQFF.

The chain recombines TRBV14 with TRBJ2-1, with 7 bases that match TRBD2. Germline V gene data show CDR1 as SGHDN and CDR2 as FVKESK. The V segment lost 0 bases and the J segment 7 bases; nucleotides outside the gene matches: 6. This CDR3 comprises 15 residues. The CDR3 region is CASSQDISGLNEQFF. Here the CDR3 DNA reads TGTGCCAGCAGCCAAGACATTAGCGGGCTTAATGAGCAGTTCTTC.

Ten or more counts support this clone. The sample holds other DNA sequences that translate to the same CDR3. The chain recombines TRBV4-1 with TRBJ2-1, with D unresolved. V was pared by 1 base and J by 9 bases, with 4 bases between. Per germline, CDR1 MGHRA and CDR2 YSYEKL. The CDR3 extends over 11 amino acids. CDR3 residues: CASSQAGEQFF. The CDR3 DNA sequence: TGCGCCAGCAGCCAAGCTGGTGAGCAGTTCTTC.

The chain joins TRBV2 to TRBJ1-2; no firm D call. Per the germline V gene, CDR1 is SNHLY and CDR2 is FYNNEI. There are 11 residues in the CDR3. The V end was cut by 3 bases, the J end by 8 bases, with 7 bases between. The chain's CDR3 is CASSDDGGYTF. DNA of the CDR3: TGTGCCAGCAGTGACGACGGAGGCTACACCTTC.

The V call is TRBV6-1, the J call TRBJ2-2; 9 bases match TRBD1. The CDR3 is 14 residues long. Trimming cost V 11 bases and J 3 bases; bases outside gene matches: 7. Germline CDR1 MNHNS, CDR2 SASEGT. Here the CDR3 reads CAGHRGQDTGELFF. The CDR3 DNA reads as TGTGCCGGCCACAGGGGGCAGGACACCGGGGAGCTGTTTTTT.